A single sample gave rise to the 27 T cell receptor beta chains below, sequenced in a study of blood T cell repertoires in COVID-19. Repertoires were generated with immunoSEQ multiplex PCR, while TCRdb's copy carries only in-frame clones and drops some. Altogether about 180,000 clones are present, more than 70% being singletons, with the ten largest covering 15% to 20%. Material for sequencing was peripheral blood. Every receptor here comes from a person between 70 and 80 years old with COVID-19, enrolled during active disease.

The V call is TRBV15, the J call TRBJ2-1; 9 positions agree with TRBD1. Germline V gene sequence: CDR1 LNHNV, CDR2 YYDKDF (reference sequence). The CDR3 totals 17 residues. Trimming at V came to 4 bases and at J to 0 bases, leaving 7 bases not matched to a gene. In nucleotides, the CDR3 is TGTGCCACCAGCAAATACCGACAGGGGGGCTCCTACAATGAGCAGTTCTTC. It yields the protein CATSKYRQGGSYNEQFF.

The rearrangement links TRBV28 to TRBJ1-1; no clear D. V was shortened by 8 bases and J by 6 bases, with 22 bases between the two germline ends. Germline CDR1 MDHEN, CDR2 SYDVKM. The CDR3 extends over 15 amino acids. The CDR3 DNA follows: TGTGCCAGCCAGTCTAGTAAGGTACTTACTTCTGAAGCTTTCTTT. Its protein product is CASQSSKVLTSEAFF.

The chain joins TRBV29-1 to TRBJ2-7; 12 positions agree with TRBD1. Trimming at V came to 2 bases and at J to 5 bases, leaving 4 bases not matched to a gene. This CDR3 contains 14 residues. CDR1 and CDR2 from the germline V gene are SQVTM and ANQGSEA. This CDR3 is CSVETGQGAHEQYF. In nucleotides, the CDR3 is TGCAGCGTTGAAACGGGACAGGGGGCACACGAGCAGTACTTC.

CDR3: CASSYDRGLFGTQYF. Here the CDR3 DNA reads TGTGCCAGCAGCTATGACAGGGGGCTATTTGGGACCCAGTACTTC. The gene calls are TRBV14 and TRBJ2-5; 10 positions agree with TRBD1. Germline V gene sequence: CDR1 SGHDN, CDR2 FVKESK. V was pared by 5 bases and J by 7 bases, with 10 bases of the junction left unmatched. The length of the CDR3 is 15 residues.

The genes are TRBV2 and TRBJ1-6; 8 bases are shared with TRBD1. Germline-derived CDR1 and CDR2 are SNHLY and FYNNEI. J lost 4 bases, V lost 6 bases, and 11 bases had no gene match. The CDR3 is made up of 17 amino acids. For the CDR3, the DNA is TGTGCCAGCAGCAAACCAGGGGGCTCCCCTTATAATTCACCCCTCCACTTT. Its protein is CASSKPGGSPYNSPLHF.

The chain couples TRBV6-5 to TRBJ2-7, with TRBD1 identical over 7 bases. With 0 bases clipped from V and 3 bases from J, the junction kept 8 bases outside the gene matches. The germline V gene has CDR1 MNHEY and CDR2 SVGAGI. The CDR3 has 16 residues. The DNA for the CDR3 is TGTGCCAGCAGTTACTCGCCCGGGACAGCCCGCTACGAGCAGTACTTC. Translation gives CASSYSPGTARYEQYF.

The genes are TRBV18 and TRBJ1-4, with TRBD1 identical over 7 bases. Germline V gene lookup returns CDR1 KGHSH and CDR2 LQKENI. The CDR3 has 13 residues. Trimming at V came to 6 bases and at J to 8 bases, leaving 6 bases not matched to a gene. CDR3 sequence: CASSPDRAEKLFF. The CDR3 nucleotides read TGTGCCAGCTCGCCCGACAGGGCGGAAAAACTGTTTTTT.

CDR3: CASSYDRWHEQYF. CDR3 nucleotides: TGTGCCAGCAGTTACGACAGGTGGCACGAGCAGTACTTC. The genes are TRBV27 and TRBJ2-7; possible D gene TRBD1, 6 bases. Germline V gene lookup returns CDR1 MNHEY and CDR2 SMNVEV (reference sequence). CDR3 length: 13 amino acids. V was clipped by 4 bases and J by 5 bases, with 12 bases between them.

The chain joins TRBV2 to TRBJ1-2, with 8 bases fitting TRBD1. The CDR3 runs to 14 residues. J was trimmed by 8 bases and V by 6 bases; bases with no gene match: 11. CDR1 and CDR2 from the germline V gene are SNHLY and FYNNEI. This chain's CDR3 is CASRMTRGPDGYTF. The CDR3 DNA sequence: TGTGCCAGCAGAATGACCAGGGGGCCTGACGGCTACACCTTC.

This clone was found once. The gene calls are TRBV7-9 and TRBJ2-1, with D uncertain. CDR3 size: 15 residues. V lost 3 bases to trimming and J lost 4 bases, with 13 bases between them. Per the germline V gene, CDR1 is SEHNR and CDR2 is FQNEAQ (reference sequence). The CDR3 reads CASSFLTGKYNEQFF. The DNA for the CDR3 is TGTGCCAGCAGCTTTCTGACGGGTAAATACAATGAGCAGTTCTTC.

The chain joins TRBV30 to TRBJ2-2, with 9 bases fitting TRBD2. Trimming at V came to 4 bases and at J to 0 bases, leaving 15 bases not matched to a gene. The CDR3 extends over 19 amino acids. CDR1 is GTSNPN and CDR2 is SVGIG in the germline V gene (reference sequence). CDR3 sequence reads: CAWTFGRGPSGTNTGELFF. Written as DNA, the CDR3 is TGTGCCTGGACCTTCGGAAGGGGGCCTAGCGGGACGAACACCGGGGAGCTGTTTTTT.

In this sample, this clone turned up once. This chain links TRBV7-6 with TRBJ2-7; 8 bases align to TRBD1. Germline values: CDR1 SGHVS, CDR2 FNYEAQ. This CDR3 region has 15 residues. V gave up 0 bases and J gave up 3 bases; unmatched junction bases: 4. The CDR3, as DNA: TGTGCCAGCAGCTTAGCGACAGGGGAAGGCTACGAGCAGTACTTC. Translating it yields CASSLATGEGYEQYF.

A few counts support this clone. This chain joins TRBV28 and TRBJ2-7, with TRBD1 identical over 8 bases. CDR3 length: 14 residues. J was trimmed by 3 bases and V by 7 bases; bases with no gene match: 8. Germline CDR1 MDHEN, CDR2 SYDVKM. The CDR3 loop is CASKPGQDRYEQYF. In DNA, the CDR3 is TGTGCCAGCAAGCCGGGACAGGATCGCTACGAGCAGTACTTC.

This clone is a singleton in its sample. This chain links TRBV6-4 with TRBJ2-3; D may be TRBD1 (5 bases). The ends were cut back, 0 bases at V and 6 bases at J, with 19 bases in the middle. The CDR3 is made up of 17 amino acids. Germline V gene lookup returns CDR1 MRHNA and CDR2 SNTAGT. CDR3 nucleotides: TGTGCCAGCAGTGACTCTAGACAGACGATACAACAGGATACGCAGTATTTT. Its protein product is CASSDSRQTIQQDTQYF.

V gene TRBV6-2 or TRBV6-3 combines with J gene TRBJ2-1, with D uncertain. The ends were cut back, 6 bases at V and 5 bases at J, with 8 bases in the middle. This CDR3 is 12 amino acids long. The germline CDR1 and CDR2 sequences are MNHEY and SVGEGT. DNA for the CDR3: TGTGCCAGCAGCCTCCCTAACAATGAGCAGTTCTTC. As protein: CASSLPNNEQFF.

This chain connects TRBV7-8 to TRBJ2-2, with 7 bases aligning to TRBD1. The germline V gene has CDR1 SGHVS and CDR2 FQNEAQ. Losses at the gene ends were 5 bases for V and 7 bases for J; bases not matched to a gene: 4. The CDR3 totals 13 residues. CDR3 region: CASSPRGIGELFF. CDR3 DNA: TGTGCCAGCAGCCCCAGGGGGATCGGGGAGCTGTTTTTT.

The chain uses TRBV5-4 and TRBJ2-2, with 8 bases aligning to TRBD2. V was pared by 4 bases and J by 4 bases, with 9 bases of the junction left unmatched. This CDR3 is built from 16 residues. Germline V gives CDR1 SGHNT, CDR2 YYREEE (reference sequence). Here the CDR3 reads CASSTGTSRGTGELFF. CDR3 coding DNA: TGTGCCAGCAGCACCGGGACTAGTCGTGGCACCGGGGAGCTGTTTTTT.

A single count supports this clone. CDR3 sequence reads: CASSNRVPYNEQFF. CDR3 nucleotides: TGTGCCAGCAGCAACAGGGTGCCCTACAATGAGCAGTTCTTC. V usage is TRBV5-6 and J usage is TRBJ2-1; maybe TRBD1 (6 bases). V was trimmed by 4 bases and J by 2 bases, leaving 10 bases between them. The CDR3 covers 14 residues. Germline CDR1 and CDR2: SGHDT and YYEEEE.

The chain joins TRBV7-9 to TRBJ2-7, with TRBD1 matching over 7 bases. Germline loops: CDR1 SEHNR, CDR2 FQNEAQ (reference sequence). Trimming took 3 bases from V and 1 from J; bases not matched to a gene: 12. The CDR3 is 17 amino acids. For the CDR3, the DNA is TGTGCCAGCAGCTTGTCTGTATCGGGACAGTATTCCTACGAGCAGTACTTC. Protein sequence: CASSLSVSGQYSYEQYF.

This clone was seen a handful of times. The chain carries TRBV7-9 and TRBJ2-2, with 11 bases lining up with TRBD2. Unmatched junction bases numbered 3, after V lost 6 bases and J lost 3 bases. Germline values: CDR1 SEHNR, CDR2 FQNEAQ (reference sequence). The CDR3 has 15 amino acids. DNA of the CDR3: TGTGCCAGCAGTGATAGCGGGAGGGACACCGGGGAGCTGTTTTTT. Amino acids: CASSDSGRDTGELFF.

The J gene is TRBJ2-3, the V gene TRBV10-3; weak D call: TRBD2 (6 bases). The CDR3 loop spans 16 amino acids. Trimming left V 2 bases short and J 2 bases short, with 14 bases between. The germline V gene encodes CDR1 ENHRY and CDR2 SYGVKD. The CDR3 loop reads CAISEPSGGNTDTQYF. DNA of the CDR3: TGTGCCATCAGTGAGCCGTCGGGCGGGAACACAGATACGCAGTATTTT.

This sequence joins TRBV10-3 and TRBJ2-3, with D perhaps matching TRBD1 (6 bases). V was shortened by 4 bases and J by 5 bases, with 10 bases between the two germline ends. The CDR3 totals 13 residues. The germline V gene has CDR1 ENHRY and CDR2 SYGVKD. This CDR3 reads CAISAGVQDTQYF. The CDR3 DNA reads as TGTGCCATCAGTGCAGGGGTTCAAGATACGCAGTATTTT.

The chain recombines TRBV9 with TRBJ2-7, with D hard to call. V was clipped by 1 base and J by 5 bases, with 13 bases between them. The CDR3 is 14 amino acids. Looked up from germline, CDR1 is SGDLS and CDR2 is YYNGEE. DNA for the CDR3: TGTGCCAGCAGCGTACGTGCTAGTTCCCACGAGCAGTACTTC. Amino acids: CASSVRASSHEQYF.

V usage is TRBV9 and J usage is TRBJ2-1; 7 positions agree with TRBD1. Germline V gene sequence: CDR1 SGDLS, CDR2 YYNGEE. Trimming took 3 bases from V and 7 from J; bases not matched to a gene: 10. The CDR3 spans 15 residues. CDR3 residues: CASSGRDRVRNEQFF. CDR3 sequence (DNA): TGTGCCAGCAGCGGCAGAGACAGGGTACGGAATGAGCAGTTCTTC.

The chain employs TRBV7-9 and TRBJ1-4; TRBD1 is a possible D gene (5 bases). The germline CDR1 and CDR2 sequences are SEHNR and FQNEAQ (reference sequence). Trimming stripped 5 bases from V and 6 bases from J, with 13 bases between. The CDR3 length is 14 residues. The CDR3 here is CASSRWQGDEKLFF. The CDR3 nucleotides read TGTGCCAGCAGCCGGTGGCAGGGCGATGAAAAACTGTTTTTT.

A remark on this clone: An end of the junction differs from the germline gene, which may be a read error. This chain joins TRBV28 and TRBJ2-1, with TRBD1 identical over 8 bases. This CDR3 spans 12 amino acids. Germline assignment: CDR1 MDHEN and CDR2 SYDVKM. The CDR3 DNA follows: TGTGCCAGCAGTTTCCCAGACAGGGGTTTGATCTTC. Translating gives CASSFPDRGLIF.

The V and J genes are TRBV7-9 and TRBJ1-2; D is undetermined. The CDR3 is 13 residues long. Germline values: CDR1 SEHNR, CDR2 FQNEAQ (reference sequence). The germline V and J ends were trimmed by 5 bases and 7 bases, with 14 bases remaining between them. CDR3 coding DNA: TGTGCCAGCAGCCTGGGAGAAACTGGTGGCTACACCTTC. Translation gives CASSLGETGGYTF.